This is a list of T cell receptor beta chains from one sample in a study of early T cells in non-severe SARS-CoV-2 infection. TCRdb itself ran the 5' RACE reads through MiXCR, one entry per CDR3 protein. Here the sample spans around 30,000 distinct CDR3 sequences, about 10% being singletons. Source material: whole blood. These receptors all stem from an adult who was a healthcare worker with PCR-confirmed SARS-CoV-2 infection or an uninfected control (not recorded which). Each CDR3 is given with its conserved first and last residue. Each record gives: J gene, V gene, D gene, clone size, CDR3 protein, CDR3 DNA. D genes are given only for firm matches. The size of a clone is reported for some rows only, either as once, few or many, or as a class for expanded clones.

j_gene: TRBJ2-5
v_gene: TRBV4-3
d_gene: .
abundance: many
CDR3aa: CASSQGGAQETQYF
CDR3nt: TGCGCCAGCAGCCAAGGGGGGGCACAAGAGACCCAGTACTTC

j_gene: TRBJ2-1
v_gene: TRBV12-3/TRBV12-4
d_gene: .
abundance: many
CDR3aa: CASSLDSKVYNEQFF
CDR3nt: TGTGCCAGCAGTTTAGACAGCAAAGTCTACAATGAGCAGTTCTTC

j_gene: TRBJ2-7
v_gene: TRBV10-3
d_gene: .
abundance: .
CDR3aa: CAISGTEEQYF
CDR3nt: TGTGCCATCAGTGGGACAGAAGAGCAGTACTTC

j_gene: TRBJ1-1
v_gene: TRBV5-4
d_gene: .
abundance: .
CDR3aa: CASSYGRQDTEAFF
CDR3nt: TGTGCCAGCAGCTATGGCCGACAGGACACTGAAGCTTTCTTT

j_gene: TRBJ2-1
v_gene: TRBV7-3
d_gene: TRBD2
abundance: few
CDR3aa: CASSSRSGVNEQFF
CDR3nt: TGTGCCAGCAGCAGCCGTAGCGGGGTTAATGAGCAGTTCTTC

j_gene: TRBJ2-2
v_gene: TRBV4-3
d_gene: TRBD2
abundance: few
CDR3aa: CASSQDPISGSGELFF
CDR3nt: TGCGCCAGCAGCCAAGATCCGATTAGCGGGTCCGGGGAGCTGTTTTTT

j_gene: TRBJ1-5
v_gene: TRBV6-4
d_gene: TRBD1
abundance: many
CDR3aa: CASSAQGNQPQHF
CDR3nt: TGTGCCAGCAGTGCACAGGGGAATCAGCCCCAGCATTTT

j_gene: TRBJ2-7
v_gene: TRBV4-2
d_gene: .
abundance: few
CDR3aa: CASSQEGGAIPYEQYF
CDR3nt: TGTGCCAGCAGCCAAGAAGGGGGGGCCATCCCCTACGAGCAGTACTTC

j_gene: TRBJ2-5
v_gene: TRBV12-5
d_gene: TRBD1
abundance: few
CDR3aa: CASGLVGQGNELETQYF
CDR3nt: TGTGCTAGTGGTTTGGTCGGACAGGGGAATGAGTTGGAGACCCAGTACTTC

j_gene: TRBJ1-1
v_gene: TRBV9
d_gene: TRBD1
abundance: many
CDR3aa: CASSVGAGGLNTEAFF
CDR3nt: TGTGCCAGCAGCGTAGGGGCAGGGGGCTTGAACACTGAAGCTTTCTTT

j_gene: TRBJ2-2
v_gene: TRBV14
d_gene: .
abundance: many
CDR3aa: CASRSQARNTGELFF
CDR3nt: TGTGCCAGCAGGTCTCAGGCCCGAAACACCGGGGAGCTGTTTTTT

j_gene: TRBJ2-2
v_gene: TRBV2
d_gene: TRBD2
abundance: many
CDR3aa: CASSTELAVNTGELFF
CDR3nt: TGTGCCAGCAGTACAGAACTAGCGGTTAACACCGGGGAGCTGTTTTTT

j_gene: TRBJ2-3
v_gene: TRBV24-1
d_gene: .
abundance: .
CDR3aa: CATSDLGQPTDTQYF
CDR3nt: TGTGCCACCAGTGATTTAGGGCAGCCGACAGATACGCAGTATTTT

j_gene: TRBJ2-5
v_gene: TRBV14
d_gene: TRBD1
abundance: few
CDR3aa: CASSHSPQGAGGYQETQYF
CDR3nt: TGTGCCAGCAGCCATTCGCCACAGGGGGCAGGAGGGTACCAAGAGACCCAGTACTTC

j_gene: TRBJ2-7
v_gene: TRBV20-1
d_gene: .
abundance: medium-sized
CDR3aa: CSAQGGRGQYF
CDR3nt: TGCAGTGCCCAGGGCGGTAGGGGGCAGTACTTC

j_gene: TRBJ2-2
v_gene: TRBV20-1
d_gene: .
abundance: many
CDR3aa: CSARGNTGELFF
CDR3nt: TGCAGTGCTAGAGGCAACACCGGGGAGCTGTTTTTT

j_gene: TRBJ2-3
v_gene: TRBV6-5
d_gene: TRBD2
abundance: many
CDR3aa: CASRPRTSGGTDTQYF
CDR3nt: TGTGCCAGCAGACCCCGGACTAGCGGGGGGACAGATACGCAGTATTTT

j_gene: TRBJ1-1
v_gene: TRBV9
d_gene: .
abundance: many
CDR3aa: CASSVEGRAAEAFF
CDR3nt: TGTGCCAGCAGCGTAGAAGGTCGCGCGGCGGAAGCTTTCTTT

j_gene: TRBJ1-1
v_gene: TRBV29-1
d_gene: .
abundance: many
CDR3aa: CSVGPLSNTEAFF
CDR3nt: TGCAGCGTTGGACCCTTATCGAACACTGAAGCTTTCTTT

j_gene: TRBJ1-4
v_gene: TRBV30
d_gene: .
abundance: many
CDR3aa: CAWSANPARWGHEKLFF
CDR3nt: TGTGCCTGGAGCGCCAATCCCGCCCGGTGGGGGCATGAAAAACTGTTTTTT

j_gene: TRBJ2-2
v_gene: TRBV5-4
d_gene: .
abundance: .
CDR3aa: CASSLEEGRRTEELFF
CDR3nt: TGTGCCAGCAGCTTGGAGGAGGGGCGTCGCACCGAGGAGCTGTTTTTT

j_gene: TRBJ1-2
v_gene: TRBV20-1
d_gene: .
abundance: few
CDR3aa: CSARDREGEGYTF
CDR3nt: TGCAGTGCTAGAGATCGGGAGGGAGAGGGCTACACCTTC

j_gene: TRBJ1-2
v_gene: TRBV15
d_gene: TRBD1
abundance: many
CDR3aa: CATSPRQGSGYTF
CDR3nt: TGTGCCACCTCCCCCCGACAGGGAAGCGGCTACACCTTC

j_gene: TRBJ2-7
v_gene: TRBV12-5
d_gene: .
abundance: many
CDR3aa: CASGTYTDGGYEQYF
CDR3nt: TGTGCTAGTGGTACCTATACGGATGGCGGCTACGAGCAGTACTTC

j_gene: TRBJ1-1
v_gene: TRBV10-3
d_gene: .
abundance: .
CDR3aa: CATQDSVNTEAFF
CDR3nt: TGTGCCACCCAGGACAGCGTGAACACTGAAGCTTTCTTT

j_gene: TRBJ2-1
v_gene: TRBV5-4
d_gene: .
abundance: many
CDR3aa: CASSLGTSPYNEQFF
CDR3nt: TGTGCCAGCAGCTTGGGGACGTCCCCCTACAATGAGCAGTTCTTC

j_gene: TRBJ1-1
v_gene: TRBV6-2/TRBV6-3
d_gene: .
abundance: many
CDR3aa: CATRTDGNSEAFF
CDR3nt: TGTGCCACCAGGACCGACGGAAACTCCGAAGCTTTCTTT

j_gene: TRBJ2-5
v_gene: TRBV15
d_gene: .
abundance: many
CDR3aa: CATSHLKGLPQETQYF
CDR3nt: TGTGCCACCAGCCACCTTAAAGGGTTACCTCAAGAGACCCAGTACTTC

j_gene: TRBJ1-5
v_gene: TRBV20-1
d_gene: .
abundance: medium-sized
CDR3aa: CSARNYDRRSNQPQHF
CDR3nt: TGCAGTGCTAGAAACTATGACAGGCGAAGCAATCAGCCCCAGCATTTT

j_gene: TRBJ1-1
v_gene: TRBV6-1
d_gene: .
abundance: many
CDR3aa: CASRVPGVEEAFF
CDR3nt: TGTGCCAGCAGGGTCCCCGGAGTTGAGGAAGCTTTCTTT

j_gene: TRBJ2-7
v_gene: TRBV6-6
d_gene: TRBD1
abundance: medium-sized
CDR3aa: CASRFVGQGSDEQYF
CDR3nt: TGTGCCAGCAGATTTGTGGGACAGGGTAGTGACGAGCAGTACTTC

j_gene: TRBJ1-6
v_gene: TRBV25-1
d_gene: TRBD1
abundance: many
CDR3aa: CASSNPAGTGGSPLHF
CDR3nt: TGTGCCAGCAGTAATCCGGCCGGGACAGGGGGTTCACCCCTCCACTTT

j_gene: TRBJ1-3
v_gene: TRBV7-2
d_gene: TRBD1
abundance: medium-sized
CDR3aa: CASSLGTGTGNTIYF
CDR3nt: TGTGCCAGCAGCTTGGGGACAGGGACTGGAAACACCATATATTTT

j_gene: TRBJ2-7
v_gene: TRBV7-8
d_gene: TRBD1
abundance: medium-sized
CDR3aa: CASSQGATYEQYF
CDR3nt: TGTGCCAGCAGCCAGGGGGCTACCTACGAGCAGTACTTC

j_gene: TRBJ2-7
v_gene: TRBV29-1
d_gene: .
abundance: many
CDR3aa: CSVGRGVNYEQYF
CDR3nt: TGCAGCGTTGGAAGGGGGGTAAACTACGAGCAGTACTTC